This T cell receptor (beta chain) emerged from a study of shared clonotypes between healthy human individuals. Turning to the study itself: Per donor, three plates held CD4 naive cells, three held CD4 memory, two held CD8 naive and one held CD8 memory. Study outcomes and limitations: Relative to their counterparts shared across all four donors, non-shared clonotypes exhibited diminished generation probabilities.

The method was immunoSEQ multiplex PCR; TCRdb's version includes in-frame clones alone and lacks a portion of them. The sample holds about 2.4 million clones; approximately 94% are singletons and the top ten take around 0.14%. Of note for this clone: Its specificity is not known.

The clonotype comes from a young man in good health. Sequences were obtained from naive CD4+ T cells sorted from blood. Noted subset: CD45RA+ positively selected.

The CDR3 region has the DNA TGTGCCAGCAGGATTCCTACAAAGACAGATACGCAGTATTTT. Translated: CASRIPTKTDTQYF. This sequence joins TRBV27 and TRBJ2-3; no clear D gene. Germline CDR1 and CDR2: MNHEY and SMNVEV (reference sequence). CDR3 length: 14 residues. V was pared by 6 bases and J by 3 bases, with 13 bases between.